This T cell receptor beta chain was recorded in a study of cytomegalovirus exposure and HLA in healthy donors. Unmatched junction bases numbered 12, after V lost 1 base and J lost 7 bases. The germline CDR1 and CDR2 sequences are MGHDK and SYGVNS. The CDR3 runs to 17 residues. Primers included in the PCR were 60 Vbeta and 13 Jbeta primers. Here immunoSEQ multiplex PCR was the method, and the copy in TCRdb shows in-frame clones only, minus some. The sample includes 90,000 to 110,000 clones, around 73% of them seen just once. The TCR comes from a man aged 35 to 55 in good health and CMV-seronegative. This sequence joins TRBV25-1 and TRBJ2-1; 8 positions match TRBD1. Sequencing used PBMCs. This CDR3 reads CASSESMPGQGTNEQFF. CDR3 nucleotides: TGTGCCAGCAGTGAATCAATGCCCGGACAGGGTACGAATGAGCAGTTCTTC.